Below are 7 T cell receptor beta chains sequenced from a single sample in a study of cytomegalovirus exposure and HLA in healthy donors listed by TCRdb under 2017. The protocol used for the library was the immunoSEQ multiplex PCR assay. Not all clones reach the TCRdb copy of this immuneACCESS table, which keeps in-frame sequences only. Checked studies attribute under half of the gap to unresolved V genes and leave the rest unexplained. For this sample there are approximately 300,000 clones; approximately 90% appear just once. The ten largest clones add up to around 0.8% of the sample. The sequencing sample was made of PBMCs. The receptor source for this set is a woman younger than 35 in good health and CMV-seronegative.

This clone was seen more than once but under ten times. The CDR3 reads CASSLGQAEDYGYTF. In nucleotides, the CDR3 is TGCGCCAGCAGCTTGGGACAGGCCGAAGACTATGGCTACACCTTC. This chain joins TRBV5-1 and TRBJ1-2, with TRBD1 as a possible D gene (6 bases). The V end was cut by 0 bases, the J end by 3 bases, with 12 bases between. Germline CDR1 and CDR2: SGHRS and YFSETQ. This CDR3 is 15 amino acids long.

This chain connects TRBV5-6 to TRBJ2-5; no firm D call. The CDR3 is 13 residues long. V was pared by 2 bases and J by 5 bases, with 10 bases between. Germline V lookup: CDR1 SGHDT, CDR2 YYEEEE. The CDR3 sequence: CASSFRVAETQYF. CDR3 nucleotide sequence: TGTGCCAGCAGCTTTCGGGTTGCGGAGACCCAGTACTTC.

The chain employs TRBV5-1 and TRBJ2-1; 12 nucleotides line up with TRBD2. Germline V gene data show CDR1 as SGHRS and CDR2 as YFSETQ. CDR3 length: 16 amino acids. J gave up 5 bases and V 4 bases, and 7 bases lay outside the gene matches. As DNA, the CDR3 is TGCGCCAGCAGCCCCGGACTAGCGGGACGAAACAATGAGCAGTTCTTC. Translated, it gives CASSPGLAGRNNEQFF. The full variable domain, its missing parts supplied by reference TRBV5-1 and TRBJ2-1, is KAGVTQTPRYLIKTRGQQVTLSCSPISGHRSVSWYQQTPGQGLQFLFEYFSETQRNKGNFPGRFSGRQFSNSRSEMNVSTLELGDSALYLCASSPGLAGRNNEQFFGPGTRLTVL.

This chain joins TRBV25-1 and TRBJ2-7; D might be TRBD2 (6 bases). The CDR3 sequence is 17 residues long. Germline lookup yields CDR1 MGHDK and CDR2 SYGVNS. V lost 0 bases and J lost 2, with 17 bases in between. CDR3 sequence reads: CASSEYNSRSGPYEQYF. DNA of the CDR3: TGTGCCAGCAGTGAATATAATTCTCGGAGCGGGCCCTACGAGCAGTACTTC.

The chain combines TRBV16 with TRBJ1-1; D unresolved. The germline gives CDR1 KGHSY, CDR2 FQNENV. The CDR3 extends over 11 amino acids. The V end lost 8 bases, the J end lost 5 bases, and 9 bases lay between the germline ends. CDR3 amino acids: CASGRRTEAFF. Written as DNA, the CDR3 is TGTGCCAGCGGTCGGCGGACTGAAGCTTTCTTT.

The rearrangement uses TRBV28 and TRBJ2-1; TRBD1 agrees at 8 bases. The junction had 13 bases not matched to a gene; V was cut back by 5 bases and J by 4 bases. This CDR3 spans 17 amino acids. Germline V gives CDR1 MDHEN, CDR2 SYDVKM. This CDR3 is CASSPSSPGGAYNEQFF. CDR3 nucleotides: TGTGCCAGCAGTCCCTCTTCTCCAGGGGGCGCATACAATGAGCAGTTCTTC.

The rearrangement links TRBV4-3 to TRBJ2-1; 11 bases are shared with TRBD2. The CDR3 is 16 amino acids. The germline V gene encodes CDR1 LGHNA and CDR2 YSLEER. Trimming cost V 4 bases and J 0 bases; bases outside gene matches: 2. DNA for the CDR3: TGCGCCAGCAGCCTCACTAGCGGGAGCTCCTACAATGAGCAGTTCTTC. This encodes CASSLTSGSSYNEQFF.